The rows below give T cell receptor beta chains drawn from one sample of a study of CD8 T cells in ankylosing spondylitis. One entry per CDR3 protein results from TCRdb running MiXCR on the 5' RACE reads. The sample lists some 340,000 distinct CDR3 sequences, roughly 15% occurring once. Input material: blood, either unsorted or a sorted T cell fraction (not recorded which). These receptors were obtained from a male donor with ankylosing spondylitis or in good health (not recorded which). Each CDR3 is given without its conserved first and last residue. Fields, in order: clone size, V gene, CDR3 protein. Clone size is stated in some rows and not others, as once, few, many or a class when expanded.

NA,TRBV6-1,ASTLGSFYGYT
NA,TRBV7-9,ASSWYVDTEAF
many,TRBV5-1,ASSLAGGNEQF
many,TRBV12-3/TRBV12-4,ASSLYGASSTEAF
many,TRBV10-3,AISEVTSGRKETQY
few,TRBV5-1,ASSPSGPGELF
NA,TRBV3-1,ASSQGTNNEQF
few,TRBV20-1,SAVDRATNEKLF
few,TRBV5-1,ASSVEQNTEAF
few,TRBV20-1,SASVTSGGNTGELF
NA,TRBV10-3,AISAGYGYT
NA,TRBV6-1,ASSPHGSRGDTQY
NA,TRBV20-1,SAPPLPQH
NA,TRBV2,ASRGDRHYGYT
few,TRBV4-1,ASSQVPSDYGYT
many,TRBV29-1,SVDRAGGPFEVEQF
NA,TRBV6-5,ASSYYGDIYQETQY
few,TRBV5-1,ASSRPDSNYGYT
NA,TRBV6-4,AILQGAYEQY
few,TRBV27,ASSLSGGGMNTEAF
few,TRBV7-9,ASRLGGGDYNEQF
many,TRBV5-1,ASSRELAGGSEQY
few,TRBV20-1,SARVPSLDEQF
few,TRBV20-1,SASGLAGPSSYNEQF
many,TRBV12-3/TRBV12-4,ASSRTARNSPLH
NA,TRBV7-2,ASSQGRTTTGELF
NA,TRBV12-3/TRBV12-4,ASSPRVRTEAF
many,TRBV12-3/TRBV12-4,ASSSSLVGQETQY
few,TRBV20-1,SARSSHGGYT